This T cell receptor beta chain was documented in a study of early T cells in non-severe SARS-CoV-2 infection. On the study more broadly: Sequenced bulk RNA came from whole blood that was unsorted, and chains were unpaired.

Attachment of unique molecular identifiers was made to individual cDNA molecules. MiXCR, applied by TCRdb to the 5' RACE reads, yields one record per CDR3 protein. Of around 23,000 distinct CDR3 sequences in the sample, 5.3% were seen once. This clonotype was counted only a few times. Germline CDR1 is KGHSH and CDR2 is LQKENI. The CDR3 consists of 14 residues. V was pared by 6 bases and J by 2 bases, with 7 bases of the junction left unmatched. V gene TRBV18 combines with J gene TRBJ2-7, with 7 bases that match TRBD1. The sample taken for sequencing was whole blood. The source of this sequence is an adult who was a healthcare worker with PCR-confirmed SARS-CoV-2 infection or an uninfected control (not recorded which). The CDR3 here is CASSRPGTAYEQYF. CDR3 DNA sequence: TGTGCCAGCTCTCGCCCAGGGACAGCCTACGAGCAGTACTTC.